Listed below are T cell receptor beta chains from one sample, sequenced in a study of CD8+ T cells in alopecia areata. The data were produced by immunoSEQ multiplex PCR, yet TCRdb's version contains in-frame clones alone and is incomplete. Of some 130,000 clones listed, more than 40% are singletons. This specimen was CD4+ T cells sorted from blood, taken at week 4, from a patient treated with tofacitinib. The receptors derive from a human donor with alopecia areata. Both conserved end residues are part of each CDR3. The D gene is left open where the match is weak. Clone size, where shown, is once, few, many, or a class for clones that have expanded.

>TRBV30|TRBJ2-5|.|.
TGTGCCTGTTCAAAGCAGGGCCGGACCCAGTACTTC
CACSKQGRTQYF
>TRBV6-6|TRBJ2-3|.|.
TGTGCCAGCGGGCAGACGAGCACAGATACGCAGTATTTT
CASGQTSTDTQYF
>TRBV9|TRBJ2-3|.|.
TGTGCCAGCAGCCCTCTGGCGAGAGATACGCAGTATTTT
CASSPLARDTQYF
>TRBV29-1|TRBJ1-4|.|.
TGCAGCGTGAGCGGTGCAACTAATGAAAAACTGTTTTTT
CSVSGATNEKLFF
>TRBV11-3|TRBJ1-1|.|.
TGTGCCAGCAGTCGAGGGGTTCGCGCTGAAGCTTTCTTT
CASSRGVRAEAFF
>TRBV7-9|TRBJ1-2|.|.
TGTGCCAGCAGCTTAGTGAGCAGGGCCGGTGGCTACACCTTC
CASSLVSRAGGYTF
>TRBV5-1|TRBJ1-5|.|.
TGCGCCAGCAGCTTTTCAGGGGAGAGCAATCAGCCCCAGCATTTT
CASSFSGESNQPQHF
>TRBV9|TRBJ1-1|.|.
TGTGCCAGCAACCAGGTTCAGAACACTGAAGCTTTCTTT
CASNQVQNTEAFF
>TRBV5-6|TRBJ2-3|.|TRBD2
TGTGCCAGCAAGACTAGCGGGGCACATACGCAGTATTTT
CASKTSGAHTQYF
>TRBV18|TRBJ1-5|few|.
TGTGCCAGCTCACCGGACGGGAATCAGCCCCAGCATTTT
CASSPDGNQPQHF